The present TCR beta chain was sequenced within a study of CD4 T cells in relation to SARS-CoV-2 and coronaviruses listed by TCRdb under 2021. A note on the overall study: In the ViraFEST assay, PBMCs were cultured with antigen for roughly ten days, after which TCR beta CDR3s were sequenced to identify clonal expansions specific to the antigen. An HIV-1 Nef peptide pool or a culture without peptide was used as the negative reference condition. Using patient-derived lymphoblastoid cell lines, the shared crossreactive spike epitopes were mapped to their HLA restriction. At the level of individual TCR clonotypes, the study evaluated whether memory CD4+ T cells crossreact between the spike proteins of SARS-CoV-2 and those of common cold coronaviruses. Samples from three pre-COVID donors and the naive versus memory experiments were sequenced with the Adaptive Biotechnologies TCR-sequencing kit; other data were Illumina-based. For other donors in the study, expansion assays were sequenced with a different, Illumina-based TCR-beta assay.

The full study reports these points: Crossreactivity analysis centred on spike protein, so crossreactivity against other viral proteins was not assessed. Pre-pandemic and post-infection samples were not both contributed by any donor, so tracing of the source of pre-existing responses was limited. Crossreactive clones showed significantly weaker SARS-CoV-2-driven expansion than monoreactive clones, consistent with antigenic imprinting. Small numbers of patients and of tested TCRs limited the study. Memory CD4+ clonotypes crossrecognizing SARS-CoV-2 and at least one common cold coronavirus spike were found in roughly 65% of donors.

The method was the immunoSEQ multiplex PCR assay. Processing in the source paper ran as follows. During preprocessing, nonproductive sequences were removed, along with CDR3s that did not begin with C, did not end with F or W, or were shorter than 7 amino acids. Antigen-specific clonotypes were called with the MANAFEST web app, based on expansion relative to reference and other culture wells. To be counted as positive, a clone had to show significant expansion compared with the reference culture, at an FDR below 0.05, in 2 of 3 replicate wells. Positive clones also required significant expansion versus all other tandem wells and an odds ratio above 5. After three terminal residues were trimmed from each end, CDR3 homology was quantified as pairwise Levenshtein distance using the stringdist R package. This is the immuneACCESS table as TCRdb keeps it, with only in-frame sequences that have V and J called. A part of the clones is gone; compared with another copy, unresolved V genes explain less than half, and the rest is unexplained. The V and J calls and clone size are taken from that table; D and trimming were inferred from the DNA. This sample comprises around 20,000 clones, just under 75% of them detected only once. The top ten hold 20% to 25% of the sample.

CD4+ T cells from unexposed donors were collected before the COVID-19 pandemic (2011-2018). After more than nine days of culture, CD4+ T cells were isolated with the EasySep CD4+ T cell isolation kit. Unexposed donor CD4+ T cells were tested for reactivity to SARS-CoV-2 S and N and four common cold coronavirus spike pools, as cell number allowed. Around 1.9 million PBMCs per well were cultured in IMDM with roughly 5.5% human AB serum and 9.5 to 10 IU/ml IL-2. Half of the culture medium was replaced with fresh IL-2-containing medium on days 3 and 7. In general, every peptide culture condition was set up in three replicate wells. The leukapheresis product used for the unexposed donors was purchased from a commercial source. PBMCs were isolated from leukapheresis product or whole blood by Ficoll-Paque PLUS gradient centrifugation. PBMCs were either cryopreserved at -140°C or used fresh in the expansion assay. The QIAamp Micro DNA Kit was used to extract genomic DNA from the CD4+ T cells.

V lost 10 bases and J lost 1 base; the stretch between them is 22 bases long. The CDR3 runs 16 residues from the cysteine to the phenylalanine. The DNA shown is the 48-base CDR3, in frame from base 1. The CDR1 and CDR2 encoded by the germline V gene (reference sequence) are LNHDA and SQIVND. Note on this clone: Which antigen it targets is not known. No much larger clonotype is one base removed from it; base qualities were not supplied.

The sequence joins TRBV19 to TRBJ1-1; TRBD1 is possibly the D segment (6 matching bases). The sample taken for sequencing was CD4+ T cells from PBMCs, cultured in vitro. The TCR originated in a human donor in good health. The nucleotide sequence reads as follows: TGTGCCACCTCAACCCCTCGGAGGGGGGCGAACACTGAAGCTTTCTTT. Translated, this gives CATSTPRRGANTEAFF.